The subject of this entry is one TCR beta chain. The data are from a study of shared clonotypes between healthy human individuals. CDR3 size: 16 residues. V trimming: 3 bases; J trimming: 1 base; junction bases outside the gene matches: 6. CDR1 and CDR2 from the germline V gene are SEHNR and FQNEAQ (reference sequence). Here immunoSEQ multiplex PCR was the method, and the copy in TCRdb shows in-frame clones only, minus some. The sample contains 1,400,000 or so clones, around 98.5% of which appear only once. This rearrangement joins TRBV7-9 to TRBJ2-1; 7 bases are shared with TRBD2. This TCR derives from a man aged 25 to 45 in good health. Sequenced: naive CD4+ T cells sorted from blood. This sample's subset: CD45RA+ positively selected. CDR3 residues: CASSFLAGVSYNEQFF. The CDR3 region has the DNA TGTGCCAGCAGCTTTCTGGCGGGAGTGTCCTACAATGAGCAGTTCTTC.